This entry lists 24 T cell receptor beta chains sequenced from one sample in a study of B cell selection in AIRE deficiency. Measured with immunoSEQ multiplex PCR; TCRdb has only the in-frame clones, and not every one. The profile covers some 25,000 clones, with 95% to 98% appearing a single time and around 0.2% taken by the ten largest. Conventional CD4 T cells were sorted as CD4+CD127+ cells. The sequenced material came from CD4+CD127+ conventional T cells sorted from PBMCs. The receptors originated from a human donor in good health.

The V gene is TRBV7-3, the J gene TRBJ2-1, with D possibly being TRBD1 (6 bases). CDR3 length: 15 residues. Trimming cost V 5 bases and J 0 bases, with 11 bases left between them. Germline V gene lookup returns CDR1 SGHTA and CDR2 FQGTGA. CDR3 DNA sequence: TGTGCCAGCAGCCCAGGGGTGTCCTCCTACAATGAGCAGTTCTTC. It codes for CASSPGVSSYNEQFF.

Here the CDR3 reads CASSYGIGGNQPQHF. The CDR3, as DNA: TGTGCCAGCAGTTACGGGATTGGAGGCAATCAGCCCCAGCATTTT. The chain is built from TRBV6-5 and TRBJ1-5; D is unresolved. V was clipped by 2 bases and J by 2 bases, with 10 bases between them. Germline values: CDR1 MNHEY, CDR2 SVGAGI. CDR3 length equals 15 residues.

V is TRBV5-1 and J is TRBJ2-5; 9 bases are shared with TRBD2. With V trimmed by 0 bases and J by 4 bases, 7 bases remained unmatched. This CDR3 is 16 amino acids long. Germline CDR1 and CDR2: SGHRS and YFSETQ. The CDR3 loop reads CASSLVGAGGVETQYF. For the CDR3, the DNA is TGCGCCAGCAGCTTGGTCGGAGCGGGAGGAGTAGAGACCCAGTACTTC.

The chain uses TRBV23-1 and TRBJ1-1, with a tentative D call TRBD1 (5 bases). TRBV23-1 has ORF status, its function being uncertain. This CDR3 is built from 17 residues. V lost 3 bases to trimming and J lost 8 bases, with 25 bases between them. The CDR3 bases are TGCGCCAGCAGTCATAGATCAAGGGGAGGCCCCATCGGGGAAGCTTTCTTT. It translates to CASSHRSRGGPIGEAFF.

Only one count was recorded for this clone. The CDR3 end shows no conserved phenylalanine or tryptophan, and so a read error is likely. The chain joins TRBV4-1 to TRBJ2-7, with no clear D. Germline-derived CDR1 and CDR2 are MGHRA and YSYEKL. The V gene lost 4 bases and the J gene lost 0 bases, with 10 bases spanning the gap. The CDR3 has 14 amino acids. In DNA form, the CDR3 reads TGCGCCAGCAGCCGGGTGGGCGCCTCCTACGAGCAGTACCTC. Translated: CASSRVGASYEQYL.

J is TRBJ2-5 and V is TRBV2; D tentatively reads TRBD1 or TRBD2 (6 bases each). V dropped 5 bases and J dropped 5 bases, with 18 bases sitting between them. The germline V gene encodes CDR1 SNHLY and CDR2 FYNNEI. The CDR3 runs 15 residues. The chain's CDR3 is CASSPPALGGETQYF. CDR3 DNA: TGTGCCAGCAGTCCACCAGCCCTAGGGGGGGAGACCCAGTACTTC.

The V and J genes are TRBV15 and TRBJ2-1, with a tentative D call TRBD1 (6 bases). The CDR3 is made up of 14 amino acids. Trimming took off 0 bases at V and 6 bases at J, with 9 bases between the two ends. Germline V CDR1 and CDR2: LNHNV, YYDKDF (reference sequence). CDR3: CATSRDIGGNEQFF. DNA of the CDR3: TGTGCCACCAGCAGAGATATAGGGGGCAATGAGCAGTTCTTC.

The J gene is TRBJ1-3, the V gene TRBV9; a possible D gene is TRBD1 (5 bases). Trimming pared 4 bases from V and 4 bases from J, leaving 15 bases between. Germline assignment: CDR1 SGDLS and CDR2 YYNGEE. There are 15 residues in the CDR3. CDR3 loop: CASSPLGGGGNTIYF. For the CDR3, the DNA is TGTGCCAGCAGCCCCCTTGGGGGTGGCGGAAACACCATATATTTT.

The DNA for the CDR3 is TGTGCCAGCAGCTCTGGGCAGGTTTTGAATGAAAAACTGTTTTTT. This encodes CASSSGQVLNEKLFF. The genes are TRBV7-9 and TRBJ1-4; D gene uncertain. The germline V gene has CDR1 SEHNR and CDR2 FQNEAQ (reference sequence). V lost 4 bases and J 5 bases, leaving 14 bases between the germline ends. The CDR3 extends over 15 amino acids.

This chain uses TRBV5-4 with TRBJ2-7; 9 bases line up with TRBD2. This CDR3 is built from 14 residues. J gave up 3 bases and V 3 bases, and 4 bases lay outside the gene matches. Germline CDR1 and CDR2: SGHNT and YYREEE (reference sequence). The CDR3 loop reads CASSSAGGFYEQYF. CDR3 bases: TGTGCCAGCAGCTCAGCGGGAGGATTCTACGAGCAGTACTTC. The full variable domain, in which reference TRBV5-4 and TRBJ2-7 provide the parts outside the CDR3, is ETGVTQSPTHLIKTRGQQVTLRCSSQSGHNTVSWYQQALGQGPQFIFQYYREEENGRGNFPPRFSGLQFPNYSSELNVNALELDDSALYLCASSSAGGFYEQYFGPGTRLTVT.

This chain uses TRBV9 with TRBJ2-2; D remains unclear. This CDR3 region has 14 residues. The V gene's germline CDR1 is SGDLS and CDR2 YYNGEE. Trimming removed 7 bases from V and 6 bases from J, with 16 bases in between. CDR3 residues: CASAKPGIAGELFF. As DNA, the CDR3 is TGTGCCAGCGCAAAACCCGGTATCGCCGGGGAGCTGTTTTTT. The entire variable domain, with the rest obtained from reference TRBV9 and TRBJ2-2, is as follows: DSGVTQTPKHLITATGQRVTLRCSPRSGDLSVYWYQQSLDQGLQFLIQYYNGEERAKGNILERFSAQQFPDLHSELNLSSLELGDSALYFCASAKPGIAGELFFGEGSRLTVL.

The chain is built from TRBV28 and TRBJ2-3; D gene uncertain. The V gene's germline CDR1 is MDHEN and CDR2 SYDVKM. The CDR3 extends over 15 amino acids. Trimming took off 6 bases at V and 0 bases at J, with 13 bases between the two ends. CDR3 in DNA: TGTGCCAGCAGCATAGGCACCGGGAGCACAGATACGCAGTATTTT. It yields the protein CASSIGTGSTDTQYF.

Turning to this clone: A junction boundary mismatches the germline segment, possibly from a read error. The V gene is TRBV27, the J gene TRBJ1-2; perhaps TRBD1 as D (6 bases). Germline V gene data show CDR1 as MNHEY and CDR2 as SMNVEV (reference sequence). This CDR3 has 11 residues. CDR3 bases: TGTGCCAGCAGTCCCAGGGGCGGGAAGGCCTTC. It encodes CASSPRGGKAF.

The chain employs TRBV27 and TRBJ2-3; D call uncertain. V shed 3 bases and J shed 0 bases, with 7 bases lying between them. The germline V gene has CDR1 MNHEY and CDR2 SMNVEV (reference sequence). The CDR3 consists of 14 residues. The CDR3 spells CASSFTLSTDTQYF. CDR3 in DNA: TGTGCCAGCAGTTTTACGCTTAGCACAGATACGCAGTATTTT.

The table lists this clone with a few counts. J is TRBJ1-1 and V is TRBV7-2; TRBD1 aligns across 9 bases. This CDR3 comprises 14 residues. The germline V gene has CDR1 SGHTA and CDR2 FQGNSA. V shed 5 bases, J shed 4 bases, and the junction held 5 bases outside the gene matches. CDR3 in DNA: TGTGCCAGCAGCCCCGACAGGGGGATCACTGAAGCTTTCTTT. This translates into CASSPDRGITEAFF.

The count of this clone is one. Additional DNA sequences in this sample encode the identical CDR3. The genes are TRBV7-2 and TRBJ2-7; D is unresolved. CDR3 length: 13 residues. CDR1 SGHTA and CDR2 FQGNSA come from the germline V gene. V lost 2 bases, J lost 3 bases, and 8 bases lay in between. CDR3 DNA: TGTGCCAGCAGCTTATCACAAGGCTACGAGCAGTACTTC. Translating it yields CASSLSQGYEQYF.

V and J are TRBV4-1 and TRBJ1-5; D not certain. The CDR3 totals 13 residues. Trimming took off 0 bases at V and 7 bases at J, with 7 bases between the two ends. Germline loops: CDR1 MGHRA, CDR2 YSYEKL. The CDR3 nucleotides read TGCGCCAGCAGCCAAGAGGTCCGGCAGCCCCAGCATTTT. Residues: CASSQEVRQPQHF.

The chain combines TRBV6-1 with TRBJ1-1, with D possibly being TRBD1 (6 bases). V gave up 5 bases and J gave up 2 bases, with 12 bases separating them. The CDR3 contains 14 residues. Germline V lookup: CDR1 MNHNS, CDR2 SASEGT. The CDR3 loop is CASSRRTANTEAFF. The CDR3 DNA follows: TGTGCCAGCAGTCGACGGACAGCTAACACTGAAGCTTTCTTT.

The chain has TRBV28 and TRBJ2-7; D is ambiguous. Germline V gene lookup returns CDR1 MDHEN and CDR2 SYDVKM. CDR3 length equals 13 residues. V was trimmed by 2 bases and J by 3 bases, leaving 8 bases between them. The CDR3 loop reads CASSLNRDYEQYF. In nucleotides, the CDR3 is TGTGCCAGCAGTTTAAATAGAGACTACGAGCAGTACTTC.

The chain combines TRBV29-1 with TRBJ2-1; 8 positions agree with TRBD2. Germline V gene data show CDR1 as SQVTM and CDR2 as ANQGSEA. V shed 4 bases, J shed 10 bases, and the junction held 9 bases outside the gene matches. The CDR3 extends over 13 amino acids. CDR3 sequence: CSVGDSGGGEQFF. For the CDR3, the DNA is TGCAGCGTTGGTGATTCGGGAGGGGGAGAGCAGTTCTTC.

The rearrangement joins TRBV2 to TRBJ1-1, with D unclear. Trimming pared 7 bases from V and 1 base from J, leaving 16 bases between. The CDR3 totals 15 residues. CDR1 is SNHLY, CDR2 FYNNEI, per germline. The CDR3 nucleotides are TGTGCCAGCATCACACCCCCGGCAGGGAACACTGAAGCTTTCTTT. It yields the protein CASITPPAGNTEAFF.

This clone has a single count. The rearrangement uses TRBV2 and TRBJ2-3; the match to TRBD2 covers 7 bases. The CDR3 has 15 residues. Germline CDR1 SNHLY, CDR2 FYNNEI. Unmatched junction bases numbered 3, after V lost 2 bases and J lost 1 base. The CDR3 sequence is CASSERRERTDTQYF. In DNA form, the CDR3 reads TGTGCCAGCAGTGAACGGCGGGAGCGCACAGATACGCAGTATTTT.

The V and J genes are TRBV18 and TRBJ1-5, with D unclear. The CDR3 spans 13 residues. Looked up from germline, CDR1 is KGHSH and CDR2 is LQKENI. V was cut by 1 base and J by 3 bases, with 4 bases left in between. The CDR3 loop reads CASSPHDNQPQHF. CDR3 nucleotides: TGTGCCAGCTCACCACATGACAATCAGCCCCAGCATTTT.

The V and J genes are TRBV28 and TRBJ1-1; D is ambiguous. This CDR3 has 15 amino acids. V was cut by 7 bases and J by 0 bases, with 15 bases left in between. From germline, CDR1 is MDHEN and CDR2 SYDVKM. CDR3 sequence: CASTPSPAMNTEAFF. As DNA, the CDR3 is TGTGCCAGCACCCCCAGCCCAGCCATGAACACTGAAGCTTTCTTT.